This paragraph reports one T cell receptor beta chain. Its antigen is unidentified. In germline, CDR1 is LNHDA, CDR2 SQIVND (reference sequence). This CDR3 region has 14 residues. J lost 5 bases, V lost 3 bases, and 0 bases had no gene match. This specimen comes from a study of vaccination and CD4 T cells after COVID-19. At the level of the study: A CEFX pool, an HIV-1 Nef pool, or no peptide went to control cultures.

The study sequenced cultured CD4+ T cell DNA using the Oncomine TCR Beta short-read assay. A single record per CDR3 protein comes from TCRdb applying MiXCR to the PCR reads. The profile shows some 21,000 distinct CDR3 sequences, around 46% of them singletons. Treatment reported: 10-day PBMC culture with coronavirus spike peptide pools or control peptides (ViraFEST assay). The starting material was CD4+ T cells from blood, cultured in vitro, obtained before SARS-CoV-2 vaccination. The source is a human donor who had recovered from COVID-19. The V gene is TRBV19, the J gene TRBJ2-2, with 10 bases fitting TRBD1. Here the CDR3 reads CASSMGQGTGELFF. The CDR3 DNA reads TGTGCCAGTAGTATGGGACAGGGGACCGGGGAGCTGTTTTTT.